This record covers a single T cell receptor (beta chain). The data stem from a study of T cell changes during pregnancy in multiple sclerosis. V was pared by 4 bases and J by 6 bases, with 7 bases of the junction left unmatched. CDR1 is MNHEY, CDR2 SMNVEV, per germline (reference sequence). CDR3 length equals 15 residues. TCRdb's table, derived via immunoSEQ multiplex PCR, lists solely in-frame clones and lacks some. The sample shows some 69,000 clones, about 92% of them seen only once. This TCR came from a female donor in good health, enrolled as a control in a pregnancy study. The J gene is TRBJ2-1, the V gene TRBV27, with TRBD2 matching over 9 bases. The material sequenced was peripheral blood, taken in the second trimester of pregnancy. CDR3 in amino acids: CASSWAAGGFNEQFF. The CDR3 region has the DNA TGTGCCAGCAGTTGGGCAGCGGGAGGATTCAATGAGCAGTTCTTC.